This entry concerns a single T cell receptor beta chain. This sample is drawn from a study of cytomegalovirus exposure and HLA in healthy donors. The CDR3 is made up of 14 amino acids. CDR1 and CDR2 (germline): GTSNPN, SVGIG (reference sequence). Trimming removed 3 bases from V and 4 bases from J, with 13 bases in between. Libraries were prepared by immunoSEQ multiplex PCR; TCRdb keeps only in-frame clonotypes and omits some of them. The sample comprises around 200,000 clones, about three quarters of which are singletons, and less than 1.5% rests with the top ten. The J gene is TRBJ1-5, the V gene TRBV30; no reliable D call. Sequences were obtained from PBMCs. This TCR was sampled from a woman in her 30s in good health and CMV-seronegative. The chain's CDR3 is CAWSPGESNQPQHF. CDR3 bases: TGTGCCTGGAGCCCCGGGGAGTCTAATCAGCCCCAGCATTTT.